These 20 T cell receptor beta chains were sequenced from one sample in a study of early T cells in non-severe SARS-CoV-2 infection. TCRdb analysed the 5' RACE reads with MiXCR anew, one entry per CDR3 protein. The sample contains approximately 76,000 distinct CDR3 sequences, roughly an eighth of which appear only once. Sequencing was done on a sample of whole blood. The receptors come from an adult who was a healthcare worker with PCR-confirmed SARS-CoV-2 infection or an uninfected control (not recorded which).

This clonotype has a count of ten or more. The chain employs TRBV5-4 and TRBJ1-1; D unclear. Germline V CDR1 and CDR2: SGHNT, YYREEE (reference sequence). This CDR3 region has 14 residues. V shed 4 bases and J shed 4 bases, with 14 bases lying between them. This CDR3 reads CASSVDISGTEAFF. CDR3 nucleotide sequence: TGTGCCAGCAGCGTCGACATCTCCGGCACTGAAGCTTTCTTT.

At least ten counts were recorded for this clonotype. The CDR3 DNA follows: TGTGCCAGCAGCTTTATCCGGGGGGTCCCAGATACGCAGTATTTT. It codes for CASSFIRGVPDTQYF. The chain carries TRBV7-2 and TRBJ2-3; TRBD2 matches 7 bases. Germline values: CDR1 SGHTA, CDR2 FQGNSA. The CDR3 has 15 residues. The J segment lost 4 bases and the V segment lost 3 bases, leaving 7 bases of the junction unmatched.

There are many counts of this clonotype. CDR3 sequence (DNA): TGCGCCAGCAGCCAAGACCAGACTAGCGGGTCGCAGTACTTC. The encoded protein is CASSQDQTSGSQYF. This chain connects TRBV4-3 to TRBJ2-7; 10 positions agree with TRBD2. The length of the CDR3 is 14 residues. Looked up from germline, CDR1 is LGHNA and CDR2 is YSLEER. J gave up 9 bases and V 0 bases, and 5 bases lay outside the gene matches.

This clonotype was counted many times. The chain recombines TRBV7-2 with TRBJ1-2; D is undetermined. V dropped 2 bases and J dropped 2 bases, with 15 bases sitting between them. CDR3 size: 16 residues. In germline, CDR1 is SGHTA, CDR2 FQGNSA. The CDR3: CASSLSPGVKNYGYTF. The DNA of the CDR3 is TGTGCCAGCAGCTTATCCCCTGGAGTTAAGAACTATGGCTACACCTTC. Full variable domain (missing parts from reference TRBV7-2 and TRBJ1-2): GAGVSQSPSNKVTEKGKDVELRCDPISGHTALYWYRQSLGQGLEFLIYFQGNSAPDKSGLPSDRFSAERTGGSVSTLTIQRTQQEDSAVYLCASSLSPGVKNYGYTFGSGTRLTVV.

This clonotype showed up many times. The CDR3 loop reads CASSPQRGNTEAFF. CDR3 DNA: TGTGCCAGCTCACCACAACGGGGGAACACTGAAGCTTTCTTT. The V and J genes are TRBV18 and TRBJ1-1; no reliable D call. CDR1 and CDR2 (germline): KGHSH, LQKENI. CDR3 length: 14 residues. Trimming removed 1 base at V and 1 base at J, with 7 bases between.

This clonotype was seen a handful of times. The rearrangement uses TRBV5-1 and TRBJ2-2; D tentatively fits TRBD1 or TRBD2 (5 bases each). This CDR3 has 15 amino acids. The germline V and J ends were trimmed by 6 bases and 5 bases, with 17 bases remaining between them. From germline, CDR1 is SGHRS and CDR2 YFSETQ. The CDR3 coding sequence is TGCGCCAGCACGATCAATAGAGGGGCGACCGGGGAGCTGTTTTTT. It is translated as CASTINRGATGELFF.

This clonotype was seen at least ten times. CDR3 protein: CASSLVGQASYEQYF. The CDR3 bases are TGTGCCAGCAGCTTAGTGGGGCAGGCCTCCTACGAGCAGTACTTC. V usage is TRBV7-6 and J usage is TRBJ2-7, with D tentatively TRBD1 (5 bases). V shed 1 base and J shed 0 bases, with 10 bases lying between them. This CDR3 comprises 15 residues. Germline loops: CDR1 SGHVS, CDR2 FNYEAQ. The full variable domain, its missing parts supplied by reference TRBV7-6 and TRBJ2-7, is GAGVSQSPRYKVTKRGQDVALRCDPISGHVSLYWYRQALGQGPEFLTYFNYEAQQDKSGLPNDRFSAERPEGSISTLTIQRTEQRDSAMYRCASSLVGQASYEQYFGPGTRLTVT.

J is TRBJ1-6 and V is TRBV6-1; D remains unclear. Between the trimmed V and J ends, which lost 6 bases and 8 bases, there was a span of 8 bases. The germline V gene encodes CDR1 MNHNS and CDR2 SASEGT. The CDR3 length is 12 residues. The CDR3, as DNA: TGTGCCAGCAGGCCACAGCATTCACCCCTCCACTTT. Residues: CASRPQHSPLHF.

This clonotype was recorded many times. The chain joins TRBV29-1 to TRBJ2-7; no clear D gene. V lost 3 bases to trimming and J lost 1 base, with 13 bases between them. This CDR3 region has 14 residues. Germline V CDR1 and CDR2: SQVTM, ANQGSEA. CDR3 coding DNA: TGCAGCGTTGAGAAGGAAACCAATTCCTACGAGCAGTACTTC. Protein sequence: CSVEKETNSYEQYF.

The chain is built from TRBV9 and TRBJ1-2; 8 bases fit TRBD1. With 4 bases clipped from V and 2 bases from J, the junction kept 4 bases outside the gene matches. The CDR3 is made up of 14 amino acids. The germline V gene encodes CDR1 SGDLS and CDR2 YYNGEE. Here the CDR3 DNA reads TGTGCCAGCAGCCTTAGGACAGGGAACTATGGCTACACCTTC. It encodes CASSLRTGNYGYTF.

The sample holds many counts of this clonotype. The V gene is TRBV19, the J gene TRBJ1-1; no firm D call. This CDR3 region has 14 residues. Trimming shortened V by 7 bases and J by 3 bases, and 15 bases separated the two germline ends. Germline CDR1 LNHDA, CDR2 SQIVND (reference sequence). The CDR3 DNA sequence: TGTGCCAGTATGAGCGGGAGGCTAGACACTGAAGCTTTCTTT. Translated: CASMSGRLDTEAFF.

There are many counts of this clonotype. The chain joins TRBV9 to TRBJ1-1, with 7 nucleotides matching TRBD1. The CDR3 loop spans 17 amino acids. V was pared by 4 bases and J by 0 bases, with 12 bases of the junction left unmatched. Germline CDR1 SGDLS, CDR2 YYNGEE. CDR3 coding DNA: TGTGCCAGCAGCTCAGGGGGGGAAATCCCCGTGAACACTGAAGCTTTCTTT. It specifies CASSSGGEIPVNTEAFF.

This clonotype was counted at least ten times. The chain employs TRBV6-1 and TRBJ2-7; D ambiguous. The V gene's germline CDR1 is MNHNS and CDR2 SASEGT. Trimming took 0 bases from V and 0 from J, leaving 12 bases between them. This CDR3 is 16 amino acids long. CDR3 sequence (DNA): TGTGCCAGCAGTGAAGCCCGCACCCTAGTCTCCTACGAGCAGTACTTC. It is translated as CASSEARTLVSYEQYF.

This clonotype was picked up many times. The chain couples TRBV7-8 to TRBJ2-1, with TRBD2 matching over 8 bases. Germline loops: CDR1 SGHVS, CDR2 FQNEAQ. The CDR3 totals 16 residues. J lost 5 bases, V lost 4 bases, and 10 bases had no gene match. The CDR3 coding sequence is TGTGCCAGCAGCTGGGGGATAGCGGGATACGACAATGAGCAGTTCTTC. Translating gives CASSWGIAGYDNEQFF.

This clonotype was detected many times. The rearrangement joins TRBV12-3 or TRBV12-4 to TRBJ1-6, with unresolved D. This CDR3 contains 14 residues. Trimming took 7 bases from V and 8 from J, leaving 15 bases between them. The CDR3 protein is CASKQSQPHSPLHF. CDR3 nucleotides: TGTGCCAGCAAGCAGAGTCAGCCACATTCACCCCTCCACTTT.

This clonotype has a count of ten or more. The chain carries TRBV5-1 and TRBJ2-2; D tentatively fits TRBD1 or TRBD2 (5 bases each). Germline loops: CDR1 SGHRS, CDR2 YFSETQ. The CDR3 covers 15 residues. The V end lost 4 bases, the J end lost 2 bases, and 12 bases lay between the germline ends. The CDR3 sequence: CASSPRGENTGELFF. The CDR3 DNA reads TGCGCCAGCAGCCCTCGAGGGGAAAACACCGGGGAGCTGTTTTTT. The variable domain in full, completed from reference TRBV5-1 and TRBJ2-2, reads KAGVTQTPRYLIKTRGQQVTLSCSPISGHRSVSWYQQTPGQGLQFLFEYFSETQRNKGNFPGRFSGRQFSNSRSEMNVSTLELGDSALYLCASSPRGENTGELFFGEGSRLTVL.

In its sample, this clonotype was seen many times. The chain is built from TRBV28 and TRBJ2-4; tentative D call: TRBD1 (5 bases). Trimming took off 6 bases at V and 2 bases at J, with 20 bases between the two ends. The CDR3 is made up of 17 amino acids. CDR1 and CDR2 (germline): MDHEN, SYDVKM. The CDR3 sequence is CASSLGASGKTKNIQYF. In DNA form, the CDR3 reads TGTGCCAGCAGCTTAGGCGCCTCAGGGAAAACCAAAAACATTCAGTACTTC.

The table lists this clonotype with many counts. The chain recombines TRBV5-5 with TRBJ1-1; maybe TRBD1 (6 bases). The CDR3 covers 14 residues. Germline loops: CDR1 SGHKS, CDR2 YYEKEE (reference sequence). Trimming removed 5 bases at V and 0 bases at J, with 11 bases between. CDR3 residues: CASSFGQMNTEAFF. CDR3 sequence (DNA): TGTGCCAGCAGTTTTGGACAGATGAACACTGAAGCTTTCTTT.

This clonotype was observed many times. The CDR3 protein is CASITPQVEAFF. The CDR3 region has the DNA TGTGCCAGCATCACTCCCCAGGTTGAAGCTTTCTTT. The chain is built from TRBV7-9 and TRBJ1-1, with D uncertain. V was pared by 7 bases and J by 7 bases, with 13 bases between. Looked up from germline, CDR1 is SEHNR and CDR2 is FQNEAQ (reference sequence). The CDR3 extends over 12 amino acids.

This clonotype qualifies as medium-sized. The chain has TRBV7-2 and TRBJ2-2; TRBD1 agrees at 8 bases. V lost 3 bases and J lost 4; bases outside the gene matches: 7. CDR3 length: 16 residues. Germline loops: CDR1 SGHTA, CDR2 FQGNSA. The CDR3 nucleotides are TGTGCCAGCAGCTTGGTCGGGACAGGAGGCACCGGGGAGCTGTTTTTT. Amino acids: CASSLVGTGGTGELFF.